The present entry profiles one T cell receptor beta chain with its context. Its antigen remains unknown. The genes are named according to mouse. The CDR3 extends 1 residue past the end of the read, so its final part is completed from the germline J gene. This sample stems from a study of tissue T cells after allogeneic stem cell transplantation. Study-level results: Within patients, tissue anatomy strongly shaped TCR repertoire composition. Alloreactivity or antigen specificity of tissue TCRs was not determined; some clones might be host cells. In patients and mice, blood and spleen missed much of tissue repertoire.

Time point specified: mouse harvest day 14 after allogeneic transplant. Each mouse received 10^7 T-cell-depleted marrow cells plus 10^6 splenic CD5+ T cells by tail vein. This CDR3 region has 15 residues. Germline V gene data show CDR1 as SGHLS and CDR2 as HYDKME. After removal of 1 base from V and 0 bases from J, the junction contained 0 bases not matched to a gene. TCRbeta CDR3 was sequenced at survey depth with template counts. Clones were sequenced by immunoSEQ multiplex PCR, and TCRdb holds only the in-frame ones, with some missing. Of around 6,800 clones in the sample, about a third were seen once.

The V gene is TRBV12-2, the J gene TRBJ2-5, with 10 bases identical to TRBD2. Sequencing was carried out using skin. This receptor was taken from a female BALB/c mouse given C57BL/6 T cells with graft-versus-host disease after an allogeneic hematopoietic cell transplant. CDR3 sequence reads: CASSLGLGNQDTQYF. CDR3 DNA (partial): TGTGCCAGCTCTCTGGGACTGGGGAACCAAGACACCCAGTAC.